There are many counts of the clone carrying this T cell receptor (beta chain). Its matching antigen is unknown. What the library attached to individual cDNA molecules were unique molecular identifiers. As processed by the authors: With a range of 23,224 to 690,600, the median per sample was about 92,000 TCRs. MiXCR, applied by TCRdb to the RACE reads, yields one record per CDR3 protein. The V and J calls reflect TCRdb's pipeline rather than the authors' work. The sample yields a few hundred thousand distinct CDR3 sequences, around 5.5% seen once. The sample belongs to a study of human T cells and chemical hapten exposure. Broader study findings: There was a positive correlation between PT1 expanded TCR counts and patch test score. The study found that DPC sensitization did not change TCRs above 1 in 1000 frequency.

Specified time point: pre-sensitization, week 0. Regarding treatment: therapeutic diphenylcyclopropenone sensitization with weekly scalp DPC. The specimen comprised whole blood, sampled in connection with sensitization to the hapten diphenylcyclopropenone (DPC). The origin of this receptor is a woman aged 18 to 35 with alopecia areata. Some clones in this sample may be carry-over from other donors' samples.

CDR3 nucleotide sequence: TGTGCCAGCAGTGTGGCCTGGGATTCAGATACGCAGTATTTT. Protein: CASSVAWDSDTQYF. This chain connects TRBV6-5 to TRBJ2-3; D remains ambiguous. CDR3 length: 14 amino acids. Trimming stripped 5 bases from V and 4 bases from J, with 13 bases between. The germline CDR1 and CDR2 sequences are MNHEY and SVGAGI.